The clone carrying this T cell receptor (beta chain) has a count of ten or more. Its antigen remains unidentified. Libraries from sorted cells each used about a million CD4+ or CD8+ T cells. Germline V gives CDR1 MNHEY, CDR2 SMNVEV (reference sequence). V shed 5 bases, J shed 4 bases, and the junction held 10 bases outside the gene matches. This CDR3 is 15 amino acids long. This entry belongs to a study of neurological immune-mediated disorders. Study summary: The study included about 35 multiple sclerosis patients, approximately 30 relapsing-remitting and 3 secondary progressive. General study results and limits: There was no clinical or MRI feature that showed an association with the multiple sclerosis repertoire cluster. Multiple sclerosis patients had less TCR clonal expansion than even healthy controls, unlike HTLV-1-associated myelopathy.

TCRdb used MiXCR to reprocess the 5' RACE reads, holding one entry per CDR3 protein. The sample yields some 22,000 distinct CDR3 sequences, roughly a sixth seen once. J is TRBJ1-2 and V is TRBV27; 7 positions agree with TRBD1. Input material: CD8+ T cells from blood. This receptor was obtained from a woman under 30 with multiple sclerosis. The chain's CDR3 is CASSEETQGIYGYTF. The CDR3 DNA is TGTGCCAGCAGTGAAGAAACACAGGGGATCTATGGCTACACCTTC.